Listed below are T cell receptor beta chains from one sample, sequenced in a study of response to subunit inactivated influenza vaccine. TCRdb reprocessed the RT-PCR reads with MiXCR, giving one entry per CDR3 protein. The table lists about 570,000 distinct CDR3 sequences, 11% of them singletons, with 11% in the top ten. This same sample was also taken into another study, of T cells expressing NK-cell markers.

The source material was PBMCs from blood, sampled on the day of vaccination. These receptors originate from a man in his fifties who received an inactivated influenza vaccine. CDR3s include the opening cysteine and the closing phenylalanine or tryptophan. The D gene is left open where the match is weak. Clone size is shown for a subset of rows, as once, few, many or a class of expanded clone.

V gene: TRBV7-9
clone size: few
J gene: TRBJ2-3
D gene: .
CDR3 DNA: TGTGCCAGCCTTTATCGGGGGTCCTTAGATACGCAGTATTTT
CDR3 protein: CASLYRGSLDTQYF

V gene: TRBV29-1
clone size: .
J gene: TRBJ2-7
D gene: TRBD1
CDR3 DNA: TGCAGCGTTGAGACAGGGTTTATCCCCTACGAGCAGTACTTC
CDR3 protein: CSVETGFIPYEQYF

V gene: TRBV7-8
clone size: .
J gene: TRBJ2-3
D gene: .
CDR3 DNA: TGTGCCAGCAGCTCCCTGGGCGGCCCCGGTACAGATACGCAGTATTTT
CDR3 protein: CASSSLGGPGTDTQYF

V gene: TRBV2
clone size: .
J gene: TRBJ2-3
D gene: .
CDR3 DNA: TGTGCCAGTCGATGGAGGGTCACAGATACGCAGTATTTT
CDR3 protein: CASRWRVTDTQYF

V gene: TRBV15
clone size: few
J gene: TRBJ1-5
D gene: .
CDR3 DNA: TGTGCCACCAGAGTGAAACCCAATCAGCCCCAGCATTTT
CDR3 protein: CATRVKPNQPQHF

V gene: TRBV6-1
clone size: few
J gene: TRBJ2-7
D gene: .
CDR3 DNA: TGTGCCAGCAGTGAGGGTGTCTCCTACGAGCAGTACTTC
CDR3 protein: CASSEGVSYEQYF

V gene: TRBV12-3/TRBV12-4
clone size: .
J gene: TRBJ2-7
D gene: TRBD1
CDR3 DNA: TGTGCCAGCAGCCCTGGACAGGGGTTCGACGAGCAGTACTTC
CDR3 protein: CASSPGQGFDEQYF

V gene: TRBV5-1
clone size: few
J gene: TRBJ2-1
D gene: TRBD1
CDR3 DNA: TGCGCCAGCAGCCGCGGGACAGGGCTCAATGAGCAGTTCTTC
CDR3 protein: CASSRGTGLNEQFF

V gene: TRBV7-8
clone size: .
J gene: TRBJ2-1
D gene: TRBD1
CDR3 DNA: TGTGCCAGCAGCAGAGGGACAGGGACAAACAATGAGCAGTTCTTC
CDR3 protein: CASSRGTGTNNEQFF

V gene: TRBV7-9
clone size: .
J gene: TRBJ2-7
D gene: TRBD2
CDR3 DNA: TGTGCCAGCAGCCCAACTAGCGGGGGATCCTACGAGCAGTACTTC
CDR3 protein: CASSPTSGGSYEQYF

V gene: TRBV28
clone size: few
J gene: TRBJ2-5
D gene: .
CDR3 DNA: TGTGCCAGCAGTTTCGGGAACGGGGAGACCCAGTACTTC
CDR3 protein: CASSFGNGETQYF

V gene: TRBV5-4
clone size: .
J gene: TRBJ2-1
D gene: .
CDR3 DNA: TGTGCCAGCACCCCTGAACAAATCTCCTACAATGAGCAGTTCTTC
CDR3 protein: CASTPEQISYNEQFF

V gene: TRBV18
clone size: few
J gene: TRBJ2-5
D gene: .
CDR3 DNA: TGTGCCAGCTCACCATGGGGGGCCCAAGAGACCCAGTACTTC
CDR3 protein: CASSPWGAQETQYF

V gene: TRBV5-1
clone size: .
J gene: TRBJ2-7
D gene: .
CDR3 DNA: TGCGCCAGCAGCTTCTTCGGGGATCTCGCCTACGAGCAGTACTTC
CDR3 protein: CASSFFGDLAYEQYF

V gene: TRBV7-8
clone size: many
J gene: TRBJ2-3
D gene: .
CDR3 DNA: TGTGCCAGCAGCTTACTCTCAGATACGCAGTATTTT
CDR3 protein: CASSLLSDTQYF

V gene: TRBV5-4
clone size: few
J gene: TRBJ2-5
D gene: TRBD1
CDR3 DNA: TGTGCCAGCAGCTCGTGGACAGGGAACGTAGAGACCCAGTACTTC
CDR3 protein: CASSSWTGNVETQYF

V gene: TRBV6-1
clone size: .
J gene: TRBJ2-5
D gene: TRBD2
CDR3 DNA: TGTGCCAGTCGGACTAGCCCTCAAGAGACCCAGTACTTC
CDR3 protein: CASRTSPQETQYF